The 10 T cell receptor beta chains below were found in one sample sequenced in a study of PD-1 blockade in classical Hodgkin lymphoma. All trial patients relapsed after autologous stem cell transplantation. Sequencing was performed with immunoSEQ multiplex PCR; in TCRdb, only in-frame clones are kept and a portion is missing. The data hold over 15,000 clones, with 82% observed a single time. The sample was peripheral blood mononuclear cells (PBMCs), taken before the second cycle of nivolumab. The receptors were sampled from a human donor with classical Hodgkin lymphoma.

This clone was picked up one time. V usage is TRBV5-8 and J usage is TRBJ1-1; 7 nucleotides match TRBD1. The CDR3 runs 18 residues. CDR1 and CDR2 (germline): SGHTS, YDEGEE. Losses at the gene ends were 4 bases for V and 1 base for J; bases not matched to a gene: 16. The CDR3, as DNA: TGTGCCAGCAGCGGGGATTTCGGACTGTACAGGGGGAACACTGAAGCTTTCTTT. Translated: CASSGDFGLYRGNTEAFF.

The rearrangement uses TRBV29-1 and TRBJ1-1; D possibly corresponds to TRBD1 (5 bases). Trimming left V 7 bases short and J 3 bases short, with 15 bases between. The CDR3 runs 13 residues. Looked up from germline, CDR1 is SQVTM and CDR2 is ANQGSEA. The CDR3 spells CSASTGGDTEAFF. For the CDR3, the DNA is TGCAGCGCTAGTACTGGAGGGGACACTGAAGCTTTCTTT.

This clone was recorded a few times. The gene calls are TRBV4-3 and TRBJ2-3; 8 nucleotides align to TRBD1. V lost 0 bases to trimming and J lost 9 bases; unmatched junction nucleotides: 2. The germline gives CDR1 LGHNA, CDR2 YSLEER. The CDR3 is 13 amino acids. This CDR3 reads CASSQDNRGTQYF. The CDR3 DNA follows: TGCGCCAGCAGCCAAGATAACAGGGGGACGCAGTATTTT.

The chain combines TRBV7-9 with TRBJ2-3; D not certain. The CDR3 spans 13 residues. The V end was cut by 5 bases, the J end by 0 bases, with 6 bases between. CDR1 is SEHNR and CDR2 is FQNEAQ in the germline V gene (reference sequence). The CDR3 sequence is CASSLDSTDTQYF. The CDR3 nucleotides read TGTGCCAGCAGCCTAGACAGCACAGATACGCAGTATTTT.

This clone was counted a single time. This sequence joins TRBV18 and TRBJ1-5; maybe TRBD1 (5 bases). The V gene's germline CDR1 is KGHSH and CDR2 LQKENI. Trimming left V 3 bases short and J 1 base short, with 10 bases between. CDR3 length equals 15 residues. The DNA of the CDR3 is TGTGCCAGCTCACCGGGGCGCAGGAGCAATCAGCCCCAGCATTTT. As protein: CASSPGRRSNQPQHF.

This rearrangement joins TRBV19 to TRBJ2-1, with 8 bases aligning to TRBD2. J was trimmed by 0 bases and V by 4 bases; bases with no gene match: 5. This CDR3 contains 16 residues. Germline CDR1 is LNHDA and CDR2 is SQIVND (reference sequence). The CDR3 spells CASSNGGGSSYNEQFF. In nucleotides, the CDR3 is TGTGCCAGTAGTAACGGCGGGGGGAGCTCCTACAATGAGCAGTTCTTC.

The chain joins TRBV11-1 to TRBJ1-1; 8 bases map to TRBD1. This CDR3 is built from 17 residues. With V trimmed by 1 base and J by 0 bases, 7 bases remained unmatched. From germline, CDR1 is SGHAT and CDR2 FQDESV (reference sequence). CDR3 DNA: TGTGCCAGCAGCTTAGGAGCCGGGACAGGTATGAACACTGAAGCTTTCTTT. This encodes CASSLGAGTGMNTEAFF.

This chain joins TRBV19 and TRBJ1-1; 11 nucleotides agree with TRBD1. The CDR3 runs 15 residues. Losses at the gene ends were 7 bases for V and 5 bases for J; bases not matched to a gene: 9. CDR1 is LNHDA, CDR2 SQIVND, per germline (reference sequence). In nucleotides, the CDR3 is TGTGCCAGTACCAACAGGGGGACAGGGGGGACTGAAGCTTTCTTT. Encoded protein: CASTNRGTGGTEAFF.

This chain links TRBV18 with TRBJ2-2; no clear D. The germline V and J ends were trimmed by 3 bases and 6 bases, with 2 bases remaining between them. The germline CDR1 and CDR2 sequences are KGHSH and LQKENI. The CDR3 contains 11 residues. The CDR3 sequence is CASSPPGELFF. The CDR3 DNA reads as TGTGCCAGCTCACCCCCCGGGGAGCTGTTTTTT.

This sequence joins TRBV6-1 and TRBJ2-1, with TRBD2 matching 7 bases. Trimming removed 6 bases from V and 0 bases from J; junction bases left unmatched: 5. In germline, CDR1 is MNHNS, CDR2 SASEGT. The CDR3 has 15 amino acids. The CDR3 sequence: CASSAGGSSYNEQFF. Written as DNA, the CDR3 is TGTGCCAGCAGCGCCGGGGGGAGCTCCTACAATGAGCAGTTCTTC.